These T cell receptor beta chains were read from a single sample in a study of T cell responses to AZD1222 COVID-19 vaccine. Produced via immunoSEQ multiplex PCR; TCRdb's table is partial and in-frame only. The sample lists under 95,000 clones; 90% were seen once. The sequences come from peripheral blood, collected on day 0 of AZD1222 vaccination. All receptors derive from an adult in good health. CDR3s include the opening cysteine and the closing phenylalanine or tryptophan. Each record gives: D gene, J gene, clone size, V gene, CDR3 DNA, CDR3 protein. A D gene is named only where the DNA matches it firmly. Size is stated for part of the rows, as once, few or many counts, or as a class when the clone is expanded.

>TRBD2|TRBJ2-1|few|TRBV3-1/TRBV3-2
TGTGCCAGCAGCCCCCGGGACTACAACAATGAGCAGTTCTTC
CASSPRDYNNEQFF
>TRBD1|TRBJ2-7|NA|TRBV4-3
TGCGCCAGCAGCCAAGTGGGGACAGTGACCTACGAGCAGTACTTC
CASSQVGTVTYEQYF
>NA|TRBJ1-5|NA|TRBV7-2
TGTGCCAGCAGCTTAGTGGAGGGCAATCAGCCCCAGCATTTT
CASSLVEGNQPQHF
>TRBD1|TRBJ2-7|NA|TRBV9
TGTGCCAGCAGCGTAGCTCCCGCAGGGGGCAGGGGGGAGCAGTACTTC
CASSVAPAGGRGEQYF
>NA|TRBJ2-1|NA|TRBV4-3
TGCGCCAGCAGCCAAGGGGTCCTTGAGGATGAGCAGTTCTTC
CASSQGVLEDEQFF
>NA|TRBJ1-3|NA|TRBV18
TGTGCCAGCTCACCAGCATACGGGGGAGACACCATATATTTT
CASSPAYGGDTIYF
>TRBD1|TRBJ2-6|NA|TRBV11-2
TGTGCCAGCAGCGCACAGGGGGTTCTTCGCTCTGGGGCCAACGTCCTGACTTTC
CASSAQGVLRSGANVLTF
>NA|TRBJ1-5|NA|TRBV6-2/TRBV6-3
TGTGCCAGCAGTTACTCGGCACTGATCAGGCCCCAGCATTTT
CASSYSALIRPQHF
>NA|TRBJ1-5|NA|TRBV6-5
TGTGCCAGCAGCCCCGACCGGGGCACTAATCAGCCCCAGCATTTT
CASSPDRGTNQPQHF
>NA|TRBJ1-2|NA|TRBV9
TGTGCCAGCAGTCCTCAGCCAGACTTTAACTATGGCTACACCTTC
CASSPQPDFNYGYTF
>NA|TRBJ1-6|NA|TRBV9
TGTGCCAGCAGCGGAACTGACAGGAGAAATTCACCCCTCCACTTT
CASSGTDRRNSPLHF
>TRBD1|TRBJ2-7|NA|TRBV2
TGTGCCAGCAGGACCCGGACAGGGCAGGGCGAGCAGTACTTC
CASRTRTGQGEQYF
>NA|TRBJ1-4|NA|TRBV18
TGTGCCAGCTCACCACAGTTGGGCGACGGGGGGAATGAAAAACTGTTTTTT
CASSPQLGDGGNEKLFF
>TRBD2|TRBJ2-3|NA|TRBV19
TGTGCCAGTAGTATCGGAACTAGCGGTACAGATACGCAGTATTTT
CASSIGTSGTDTQYF
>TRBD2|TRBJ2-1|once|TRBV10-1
TGCGCCAGCCATCGGAATAGATTTAGCGGGGGCCCCACAAGTTACAATGAGCAGTTCTTC
CASHRNRFSGGPTSYNEQFF
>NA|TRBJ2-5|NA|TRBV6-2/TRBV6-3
TGTGCCAGCAGCCCCGGGGGCGCTAGCGGCCAAGAGACCCAGTACTTC
CASSPGGASGQETQYF
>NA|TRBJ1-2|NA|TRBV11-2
TGTGCCAGCAGCTTAGTGCCAGGGTCGGACTATGGCTACACCTTC
CASSLVPGSDYGYTF
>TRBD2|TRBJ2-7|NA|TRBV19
TGTGCCAGTAGTATAGTAGCGGGGGAAACTTACGAGCAGTACTTC
CASSIVAGETYEQYF
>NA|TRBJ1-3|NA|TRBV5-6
TGTGCCAGCAGCTTACTCGATCTTGGAAACACCATATATTTT
CASSLLDLGNTIYF
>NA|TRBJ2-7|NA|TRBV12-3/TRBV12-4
TGTGCCAGCAGTTTATGGGAGGACAACGAGCAGTACTTC
CASSLWEDNEQYF
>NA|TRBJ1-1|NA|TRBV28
TGTGCCAGCGGGAGGAATGAAGCTTTCTTT
CASGRNEAFF
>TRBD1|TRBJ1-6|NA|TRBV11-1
TGTGCCAGCAGCCAACAGACAGGGGAAAATTCACCCCTCCACTTT
CASSQQTGENSPLHF
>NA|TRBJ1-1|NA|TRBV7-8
TGTGCCAGCAGCTTGCTTCTTTCGGGGAACACTGAAGCTTTCTTT
CASSLLLSGNTEAFF